This entry lists 5 T cell receptor beta chains sequenced from one sample in a study of circulating tumor DNA in untreated peripheral T-cell lymphoma. Clones were sequenced by immunoSEQ multiplex PCR, and TCRdb holds only the in-frame ones, with some missing. The sample has about 7,200 clones, 77% seen once. The specimen was tumor tissue. The receptors stem from a human donor with peripheral T-cell lymphoma.

This clone has only a few counts. The CDR3 protein is CASSMRPATGELFF. The CDR3 DNA is TGTGCCAGTAGTATGAGGCCCGCGACAGGGGAGCTGTTTTTT. The chain has TRBV19 and TRBJ2-2; no definite D call. The CDR3 extends over 14 amino acids. V was pared by 3 bases and J by 8 bases, with 13 bases between. Germline loops: CDR1 LNHDA, CDR2 SQIVND (reference sequence). Using reference TRBV19 and TRBJ2-2 for the parts outside the CDR3, the full variable domain is DGGITQSPKYLFRKEGQNVTLSCEQNLNHDAMYWYRQDPGQGLRLIYYSQIVNDFQKGDIAEGYSVSREKKESFPLTVTSAQKNPTAFYLCASSMRPATGELFFGEGSRLTVL.

This chain connects TRBV18 to TRBJ2-7; D ambiguous. Germline CDR1 KGHSH, CDR2 LQKENI. The V end was cut by 2 bases, the J end by 1 base, with 9 bases between. This CDR3 has 14 amino acids. The CDR3 is CASSPETKSYEQYF. The CDR3 DNA reads as TGTGCCAGCTCACCAGAAACCAAGTCCTACGAGCAGTACTTC.

This chain uses TRBV6-8 with TRBJ1-2; TRBD1 might be the D (6 bases). Deletions cut 5 bases from V and 4 bases from J, with 14 bases between. The CDR3 length is 14 residues. Germline CDR1 and CDR2: MNHGY and SAAAGT. The CDR3 DNA is TGTGCCAGCAGTCGCACAGGGCCCCTCTATGGCTACACCTTC. Residues: CASSRTGPLYGYTF.

The chain has TRBV11-3 and TRBJ1-1; D uncertain. Germline assignment: CDR1 SGHNT and CDR2 YENEEA. Trimming took off 5 bases at V and 2 bases at J, with 12 bases between the two ends. The CDR3 is 14 amino acids. The CDR3: CASSLTTGNTEAFF. The CDR3 DNA follows: TGTGCCAGCAGCCTGACCACCGGCAACACTGAAGCTTTCTTT.

This clone was picked up one time. The chain joins TRBV11-3 to TRBJ1-3, with D unresolved. Germline V CDR1 and CDR2: SGHNT, YENEEA. The CDR3 runs 16 residues. Trimming stripped 5 bases from V and 0 bases from J, with 14 bases between. The CDR3 DNA sequence: TGTGCCAGCAGCCCCTTACCCGCGAGCTCTGGAAACACCATATATTTT. Translated: CASSPLPASSGNTIYF.